The 18 T cell receptor beta chains presented below share a single source sample, sequenced in a study of human T cells and chemical hapten exposure. Time point denoted: patch test 1, 2 weeks after DPC sensitization. The sample's treatment: therapeutic diphenylcyclopropenone sensitization with weekly scalp DPC. In TCRdb, the RACE reads were re-called with MiXCR into one record per CDR3 protein. The sample records 75,000 to 90,000 distinct CDR3 sequences, around 11% being singletons. The input for sequencing was whole blood, taken in connection with sensitization to the hapten diphenylcyclopropenone (DPC). These receptors originate from a woman aged 60-70 years with alopecia areata. Some clones in this sample may be carry-over from other donors' samples.

This clonotype occurred many times. The genes are TRBV12-3 or TRBV12-4 and TRBJ1-1, with unresolved D. V shed 6 bases and J shed 4 bases, with 15 bases lying between them. This CDR3 spans 14 amino acids. The CDR3 DNA is TGTGCCAGCAGACCTCTCCTTGGTGCCACTGAAGCTTTCTTT. As protein: CASRPLLGATEAFF.

The J gene is TRBJ2-5, the V gene TRBV2; TRBD2 is a possible D gene (7 bases). V lost 6 bases and J 2 bases, leaving 19 bases between the germline ends. The CDR3 length is 16 residues. Germline values: CDR1 SNHLY, CDR2 FYNNEI. The CDR3 loop reads CASSVGGARGQETQYF. For the CDR3, the DNA is TGTGCCAGCAGCGTAGGGGGGGCGAGAGGGCAAGAGACCCAGTACTTC.

The sample holds many counts of this clonotype. This chain uses TRBV3-1 with TRBJ2-5, with a tentative D call TRBD1 (6 bases). Germline loops: CDR1 LGHDT, CDR2 YNNKEL (reference sequence). The CDR3 loop spans 17 amino acids. Trimming pared 0 bases from V and 3 bases from J, leaving 17 bases between. CDR3 bases: TGTGCCAGCAGCCAAGATATCGCGGCAGGGGCGAAAGAGACCCAGTACTTC. Protein: CASSQDIAAGAKETQYF.

This clonotype has a count of ten or more. The J gene is TRBJ1-2, the V gene TRBV7-9, with D possibly TRBD1 on 6 matching bases. The V gene's germline CDR1 is SEHNR and CDR2 FQNEAQ (reference sequence). The V end lost 5 bases, the J end lost 5 bases, and 12 bases lay between the germline ends. This CDR3 has 13 amino acids. The CDR3 reads CASSRQATYGYTF. The CDR3 DNA sequence: TGTGCCAGCAGCCGACAGGCGACTTATGGCTACACCTTC.

The sample holds a few counts of this clonotype. V gene TRBV30 combines with J gene TRBJ2-5, with 13 bases identical to TRBD2. From germline, CDR1 is GTSNPN and CDR2 SVGIG (reference sequence). V lost 2 bases, J lost 1 base, and 4 bases stayed unmatched. CDR3 length: 16 amino acids. CDR3 residues: CAWSSGTSGVQETQYF. The CDR3 DNA sequence: TGTGCCTGGAGTTCCGGGACTAGCGGGGTCCAAGAGACCCAGTACTTC.

This clonotype was recorded many times. This chain links TRBV7-8 with TRBJ2-3, with D hard to call. V lost 0 bases and J lost 3, with 13 bases in between. CDR1 is SGHVS, CDR2 FQNEAQ, per germline. The CDR3 sequence is 16 residues long. The CDR3 nucleotides are TGTGCCAGCAGCTTAGCATATAGATTACATACAGATACGCAGTATTTT. Protein sequence: CASSLAYRLHTDTQYF.

As DNA, the CDR3 is TGTGCCAGCAGCCGGACGGTTATGAACACTGAAGCTTTCTTT. This gives the protein CASSRTVMNTEAFF. The chain couples TRBV7-2 to TRBJ1-1; D gene ambiguous. Trimming took off 5 bases at V and 0 bases at J, with 10 bases between the two ends. Germline V gene data show CDR1 as SGHTA and CDR2 as FQGNSA. The CDR3 is 14 amino acids.

This clonotype appeared a few times. V usage is TRBV14 and J usage is TRBJ2-5, with TRBD2 identical over 8 bases. Trimming at V came to 0 bases and at J to 6 bases, leaving 12 bases not matched to a gene. The germline V gene encodes CDR1 SGHDN and CDR2 FVKESK. The CDR3 length is 17 residues. Written as DNA, the CDR3 is TGTGCCAGCAGCCAAGAACCCCTGGGACTAGAATTTAAGACCCAGTACTTC. It is translated as CASSQEPLGLEFKTQYF.

There are many counts of this clonotype. The V and J genes are TRBV18 and TRBJ1-2, with D unresolved. The CDR3 length is 14 residues. Germline V gene data show CDR1 as KGHSH and CDR2 as LQKENI. Trimming pared 3 bases from V and 5 bases from J, leaving 13 bases between. Here the CDR3 DNA reads TGTGCCAGCTCACCTATGACGGAGCCTTATGGCTACACCTTC. This translates into CASSPMTEPYGYTF. Filled out from reference TRBV18 and TRBJ1-2, the complete variable domain reads NAGVMQNPRHLVRRRGQEARLRCSPMKGHSHVYWYRQLPEEGLKFMVYLQKENIIDESGMPKERFSAEFPKEGPSILRIQQVVRGDSAAYFCASSPMTEPYGYTFGSGTRLTVV.

This clonotype has a count of ten or more. V usage is TRBV5-6 and J usage is TRBJ2-3, with 11 bases lining up with TRBD2. J lost 11 bases, V lost 2 bases, and 10 bases had no gene match. Looked up from germline, CDR1 is SGHDT and CDR2 is YYEEEE. The CDR3 runs to 15 residues. The CDR3 is CASSFTSGGPVGQYF. The CDR3 DNA sequence: TGTGCCAGCAGCTTCACTAGCGGGGGTCCCGTGGGGCAGTATTTT. The variable domain in full, with the rest retrieved from reference TRBV5-6 and TRBJ2-3, is DAGVTQSPTHLIKTRGQQVTLRCSPKSGHDTVSWYQQALGQGPQFIFQYYEEEERQRGNFPDRFSGHQFPNYSSELNVNALLLGDSALYLCASSFTSGGPVGQYFGPGTRLTVL.

This clonotype turned up a few times. The gene calls are TRBV7-3 and TRBJ1-1; D might be TRBD1 (6 bases). CDR1 and CDR2 (germline): SGHTA, FQGTGA. V lost 9 bases, J lost 6 bases, and 17 bases lay in between. This CDR3 has 13 residues. CDR3 nucleotide sequence: TGTGCCAGTAGTGCGGGGGGCGCGGCTGAAGCTTTCTTT. This sequence encodes CASSAGGAAEAFF. The full variable domain, with the rest looked up from reference TRBV7-3 and TRBJ1-1, is GAGVSQTPSNKVTEKGKYVELRCDPISGHTALYWYRQSLGQGPEFLIYFQGTGAADDSGLPNDRFFAVRPEGSVSTLKIQRTERGDSAVYLCASSAGGAAEAFFGQGTRLTVV.

The chain is built from TRBV29-1 and TRBJ1-1; D unresolved. The CDR3 has 12 amino acids. In germline, CDR1 is SQVTM, CDR2 ANQGSEA. Trimming shortened V by 0 bases and J by 1 base, and 3 bases separated the two germline ends. The CDR3 loop reads CSVEEPNTEAFF. Here the CDR3 DNA reads TGCAGCGTTGAAGAACCGAACACTGAAGCTTTCTTT.

There are many counts of this clonotype. The V gene is TRBV10-3, the J gene TRBJ1-5; TRBD1 might be the D (6 bases). The ends were cut back, 5 bases at V and 4 bases at J, with 12 bases in the middle. Per the germline V gene, CDR1 is ENHRY and CDR2 is SYGVKD. The CDR3 length is 14 residues. CDR3: CAISPSGANQPQHF. The CDR3 coding sequence is TGTGCCATCAGTCCTTCAGGGGCGAATCAGCCCCAGCATTTT.

This clonotype was seen many times. This rearrangement joins TRBV7-3 to TRBJ2-2; 10 nucleotides align to TRBD1. Germline loops: CDR1 SGHTA, CDR2 FQGTGA. Unmatched junction bases numbered 3, after V lost 4 bases and J lost 7 bases. The CDR3 is 14 amino acids. In DNA, the CDR3 is TGTGCCAGCAGCTCGGGACAGGGGTACGGGGAGCTGTTTTTT. Translation gives CASSSGQGYGELFF.

This clonotype was seen only a few times. V and J are TRBV7-6 and TRBJ1-1; D is perhaps TRBD1 (5 bases). V lost 4 bases and J lost 1, with 10 bases in between. Germline V gives CDR1 SGHVS, CDR2 FNYEAQ. This CDR3 is 14 amino acids long. The CDR3 bases are TGTGCCAGCAGCTCCGGGGGGACGAACACTGAAGCTTTCTTT. It is translated as CASSSGGTNTEAFF.

This clonotype was seen a few times. The genes are TRBV29-1 and TRBJ1-1, with 9 bases aligning to TRBD1. This CDR3 has 13 residues. Germline loops: CDR1 SQVTM, CDR2 ANQGSEA. V lost 6 bases and J lost 1; bases outside the gene matches: 3. In DNA, the CDR3 is TGCAGCGTGGGACAGGGACCGAACACTGAAGCTTTCTTT. Translated: CSVGQGPNTEAFF. The entire variable domain, with the rest obtained from reference TRBV29-1 and TRBJ1-1, is as follows: SAVISQKPSRDICQRGTSLTIQCQVDSQVTMMFWYRQQPGQSLTLIATANQGSEATYESGFVIDKFPISRPNLTFSTLTVSNMSPEDSSIYLCSVGQGPNTEAFFGQGTRLTVV.

The chain joins TRBV5-5 to TRBJ2-3; no definite D call. CDR1 and CDR2 (germline): SGHKS, YYEKEE (reference sequence). V was cut by 4 bases and J by 0 bases, with 15 bases left in between. The CDR3 sequence is 16 residues long. As DNA, the CDR3 is TGTGCCAGCAGCCCCCGTTGGCAGTCTAGCACAGATACGCAGTATTTT. Its translation is CASSPRWQSSTDTQYF.

This clonotype was observed a few times. The chain carries TRBV11-2 and TRBJ1-4; 7 bases agree with TRBD1. The CDR3 is made up of 15 amino acids. The germline V gene has CDR1 SGHAT and CDR2 FQNNGV. Trimming at V came to 4 bases and at J to 4 bases, leaving 6 bases not matched to a gene. CDR3 bases: TGTGCCAGCAGCTCATTAGGACAGGTTAATGAAAAACTGTTTTTT. Protein: CASSSLGQVNEKLFF.